The source of this T cell receptor (beta chain) is a study of CD8 T cells in ankylosing spondylitis. Findings and limits, study-wide: There was a TCR beta motif, made of several highly homologous variants, that appeared characteristic of ankylosing spondylitis blood. Reported data indicate significant enrichment of disease-linked clones within matched ankylosing spondylitis synovial fluid.

With molecular barcodes, quantitative 5'-RACE was used to make the TCR beta libraries. TCRdb ran MiXCR on the 5' RACE reads and lists one entry per CDR3 protein. The data contain some 130,000 distinct CDR3 sequences, 7% to 8% of them singletons. This clonotype was picked up many times. Its target is not known. This CDR3 is built from 13 residues. CDR1 is SGHRS, CDR2 YFSETQ, per germline. V lost 0 bases to trimming and J lost 6 bases, with 9 bases between them. The sequencing input was blood, either unsorted or a sorted T cell fraction (not recorded which). This clonotype was obtained from a female donor with ankylosing spondylitis or in good health (not recorded which). This rearrangement joins TRBV5-1 to TRBJ1-2; D is uncertain. CDR3 in DNA: TGCGCCAGCAGCTTGGCGGGTTTGGATGGCTACACCTTC. This gives the protein CASSLAGLDGYTF.